The 17 T cell receptor beta chains given below trace back to one sample, sequenced in a study of T cells in Graves' hyperthyroidism and ophthalmopathy. Amplification yielded TCR beta CDR3 regions, with RNA transcripts as the source. With the HTBI primer set, the TCR CDR3 went through a first round of RT-PCR. MiXCR, run by TCRdb on the multiplex PCR reads, gives a single entry per CDR3 protein. The data show 700,000 to 950,000 distinct CDR3 sequences, 35% seen once. Sample: blood. The receptor source for this set is a woman aged 35 to 49 with Graves' hyperthyroidism.

V usage is TRBV6-5 and J usage is TRBJ1-1, with D unclear. The V gene's germline CDR1 is MNHEY and CDR2 SVGAGI. V lost 2 bases and J lost 3, with 13 bases in between. The CDR3 is 15 residues long. The CDR3 nucleotides are TGTGCCAGCAGTTACGACGTAGGATGGGACACTGAAGCTTTCTTT. Protein product: CASSYDVGWDTEAFF.

With regard to this clonotype: Relative to the germline gene, one junction end is altered; a read error may explain this. This chain's CDR3 is CASSQVGGQGIYEQYF. The CDR3 nucleotides read TGCGCCAGCAGCCAAGTTGGCGGACAGGGGATCTACGAGCAGTACTTC. The chain carries TRBV7-9 and TRBJ2-7; 9 nucleotides agree with TRBD1. The CDR3 is 16 residues long. Germline V CDR1 and CDR2: SEHNR, FQNEAQ (reference sequence).

This clonotype was detected only a few times. V usage is TRBV19 and J usage is TRBJ2-2, with D uncertain. Germline loops: CDR1 LNHDA, CDR2 SQIVND (reference sequence). V was trimmed by 8 bases and J by 3 bases, leaving 13 bases between them. The CDR3 is made up of 14 amino acids. CDR3 sequence reads: CASRSSLYTGELFF. CDR3 DNA: TGTGCCAGTCGCAGTAGCTTATACACCGGGGAGCTGTTTTTT.

This clonotype occurred many times. The chain combines TRBV7-2 with TRBJ1-4, with unresolved D. CDR3 length: 14 amino acids. With 3 bases removed from V and 8 bases from J, the gap between germline ends came to 13 bases. CDR1 is SGHTA and CDR2 is FQGNSA in the germline V gene. CDR3 sequence reads: CASSFPSGGEKLFF. In DNA, the CDR3 is TGTGCCAGCAGCTTCCCCTCGGGAGGGGAAAAACTGTTTTTT.

The chain combines TRBV5-1 with TRBJ2-2; TRBD2 matches at 10 bases. The CDR3 is made up of 15 amino acids. The V and J ends lost 4 bases and 5 bases, in that order; junction bases with no gene match: 5. Germline-derived CDR1 and CDR2 are SGHRS and YFSETQ. CDR3 amino acids: CASSPGLAETGELFF. CDR3 DNA: TGCGCCAGCAGCCCCGGACTAGCGGAAACCGGGGAGCTGTTTTTT.

The chain has TRBV12-3 or TRBV12-4 and TRBJ1-5; D gene unclear. V was cut by 1 base and J by 2 bases, with 12 bases left in between. The CDR3 totals 16 residues. CDR3 nucleotide sequence: TGTGCCAGCAGTTTAGAGGGAGGGTGGGGCAATCAGCCCCAGCATTTT. It translates to CASSLEGGWGNQPQHF.

The chain has TRBV5-4 and TRBJ2-7, with 11 positions matching TRBD2. V was pared by 4 bases and J by 2 bases, with 8 bases of the junction left unmatched. This CDR3 has 16 amino acids. The germline V gene encodes CDR1 SGHNT and CDR2 YYREEE (reference sequence). CDR3 in DNA: TGTGCCAGCAGCCCGGGAAGACTAGCGGGGACCTACGAGCAGTACTTC. Protein product: CASSPGRLAGTYEQYF.

This clonotype has just a few counts. The chain recombines TRBV5-1 with TRBJ2-7, with 8 bases identical to TRBD1. The CDR3 runs 13 residues. After removal of 5 bases from V and 7 bases from J, the junction contained 8 bases not matched to a gene. CDR1 and CDR2 from the germline V gene are SGHRS and YFSETQ. The CDR3 sequence: CASRIDRGREQYF. CDR3 in DNA: TGCGCCAGCAGAATAGACAGGGGACGGGAGCAGTACTTC.

The V gene is TRBV6-5, the J gene TRBJ2-7; D unclear. Trimming removed 6 bases from V and 0 bases from J, with 15 bases in between. The CDR3 is made up of 15 amino acids. Per the germline V gene, CDR1 is MNHEY and CDR2 is SVGAGI. The CDR3 loop reads CASRRFRASSYEQYF. The CDR3 region has the DNA TGTGCCAGCAGGCGCTTTAGAGCGAGCTCCTACGAGCAGTACTTC.

Regarding this clonotype: A clone one base away is much larger, so this may be a read error. The chain carries TRBV29-1 and TRBJ1-4; TRBD1 might be the D (6 bases). The CDR3 is 15 amino acids. V was cut by 5 bases and J by 1 base, with 14 bases left in between. Germline V gene lookup returns CDR1 SQVTM and CDR2 ANQGSEA. CDR3 region: CSVFGRGGTNEKLFF. CDR3 sequence (DNA): TGCAGCGTTTTTGGCAGGGGTGGAACTAATGAAAAACTGTTTTTT.

This clonotype was detected many times. The rearrangement links TRBV10-3 to TRBJ1-1; D is unclear. V lost 4 bases, J lost 5 bases, and 14 bases lay in between. This CDR3 is 14 amino acids long. Germline V gene lookup returns CDR1 ENHRY and CDR2 SYGVKD. The CDR3 DNA follows: TGTGCCATCAGTGGGAGGGCGAAATTGACTGAAGCTTTCTTT. This sequence encodes CAISGRAKLTEAFF.

The J gene is TRBJ2-5, the V gene TRBV7-2; weak D call: TRBD1 (6 bases). Trimming shortened V by 6 bases and J by 5 bases, and 22 bases separated the two germline ends. Germline V CDR1 and CDR2: SGHTA, FQGNSA. The CDR3 contains 16 residues. CDR3 bases: TGTGCCAGCAGTCCTAGAAAGGGACAATTCGCGGAGACCCAGTACTTC. Translated: CASSPRKGQFAETQYF.

This clonotype has a handful of counts. The CDR3 sequence: CASSASGGRFQETQYF. The CDR3 DNA follows: TGTGCCAGCAGCGCAAGCGGGGGGCGATTCCAAGAGACCCAGTACTTC. This chain connects TRBV9 to TRBJ2-5; 9 bases line up with TRBD2. V lost 3 bases, J lost 1 base, and 7 bases stayed unmatched. This CDR3 comprises 16 residues. The V gene's germline CDR1 is SGDLS and CDR2 YYNGEE.

The chain recombines TRBV30 with TRBJ1-2; D gene ambiguous. The CDR3 length is 11 residues. CDR1 is GTSNPN and CDR2 is SVGIG in the germline V gene (reference sequence). Trimming left V 2 bases short and J 3 bases short, with 4 bases between. CDR3 DNA: TGTGCCTGGAGTTTCTACTATGGCTACACCTTC. This gives the protein CAWSFYYGYTF.

A word on this clonotype: At one boundary the junction diverges from the germline segment, which might be a read error. V gene TRBV10-2 combines with J gene TRBJ1-1; no clear D gene. Germline values: CDR1 WSHSY, CDR2 SAAADI. This CDR3 comprises 14 residues. The CDR3: CASSPRHANTEAFF. CDR3 sequence (DNA): TGTGCCAGCTCACCTCGTCACGCGAACACTGAAGCTTTCTTT.

Here the CDR3 reads CSLSSGSGNQPQHF. In DNA form, the CDR3 reads TGCAGCTTAAGTTCGGGCAGTGGCAATCAGCCCCAGCATTTT. The chain joins TRBV29-1 to TRBJ1-5; D ambiguous. Trimming stripped 8 bases from V and 2 bases from J, with 16 bases between. CDR3 length: 14 residues. Germline-derived CDR1 and CDR2 are SQVTM and ANQGSEA.

This chain uses TRBV2 with TRBJ2-2; D might be TRBD1 (6 bases). CDR3 length equals 15 residues. Germline values: CDR1 SNHLY, CDR2 FYNNEI. Trimming shortened V by 9 bases and J by 0 bases, and 14 bases separated the two germline ends. The CDR3 nucleotides are TGTGCCAGACACGCCGGGACAACGAACACCGGGGAGCTGTTTTTT. It encodes CARHAGTTNTGELFF.